The entry below gives a single T cell receptor (beta chain) sequence along with its context. The antigen is unknown. The sample comes from a study of T cell clonotyping in hematopoietic cell transplantation. Study-wide points: Recipient TCR diversity dropped after transplant; expanded clonotypes rose from day 30 to 180.

The germline gives CDR1 SQVTM, CDR2 ANQGSEA. The CDR3 is made up of 13 amino acids. V lost 7 bases to trimming and J lost 0 bases; unmatched junction nucleotides: 4. Profiling relied on immunoSEQ multiplex PCR, and the TCRdb table lists in-frame clones only, not all of them. In the table there are 17,000 or so clones, around 90% of which are singletons. J is TRBJ2-5 and V is TRBV29-1; TRBD2 matches 8 bases. Sequenced sample: peripheral blood mononuclear cells. The sequence derives from a man between 40 and 49 years old in good health. Some clones in this sample may be carry-over from other donors' samples. CDR3 coding DNA: TGCAGCGCCCCCGGGAGGGACCAAGAGACCCAGTACTTC. Amino acids: CSAPGRDQETQYF.